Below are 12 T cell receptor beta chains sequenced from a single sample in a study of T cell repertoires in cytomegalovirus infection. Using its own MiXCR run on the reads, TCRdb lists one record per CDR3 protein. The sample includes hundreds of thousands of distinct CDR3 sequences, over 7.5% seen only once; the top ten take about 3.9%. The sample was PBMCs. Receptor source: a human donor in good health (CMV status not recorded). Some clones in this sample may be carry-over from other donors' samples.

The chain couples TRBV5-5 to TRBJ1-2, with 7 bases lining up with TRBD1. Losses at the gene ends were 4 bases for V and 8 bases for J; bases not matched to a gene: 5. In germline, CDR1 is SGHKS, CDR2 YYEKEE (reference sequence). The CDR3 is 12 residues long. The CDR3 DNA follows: TGTGCCAGCAGCAAAACAGGGGAAGGCTACACCTTC. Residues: CASSKTGEGYTF.

DNA of the CDR3: TGCAGTGCCCACTTGGCATCGATGAACACTGAAGCTTTCTTT. Protein product: CSAHLASMNTEAFF. The chain combines TRBV20-1 with TRBJ1-1; D ambiguous. The CDR3 has 14 amino acids. Trimming left V 6 bases short and J 0 bases short, with 14 bases between. Germline values: CDR1 DFQATT, CDR2 SNEGSKA (reference sequence).

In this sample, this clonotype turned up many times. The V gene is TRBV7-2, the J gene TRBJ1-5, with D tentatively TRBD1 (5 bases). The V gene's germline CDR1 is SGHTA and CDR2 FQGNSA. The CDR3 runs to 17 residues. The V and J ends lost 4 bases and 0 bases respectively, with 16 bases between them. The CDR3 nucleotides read TGTGCCAGCAGCTCCGGGACCCAGAAATATAGCAATCAGCCCCAGCATTTT. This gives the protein CASSSGTQKYSNQPQHF. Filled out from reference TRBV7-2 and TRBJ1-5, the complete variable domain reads GAGVSQSPSNKVTEKGKDVELRCDPISGHTALYWYRQSLGQGLEFLIYFQGNSAPDKSGLPSDRFSAERTGGSVSTLTIQRTQQEDSAVYLCASSSGTQKYSNQPQHFGDGTRLSIL.

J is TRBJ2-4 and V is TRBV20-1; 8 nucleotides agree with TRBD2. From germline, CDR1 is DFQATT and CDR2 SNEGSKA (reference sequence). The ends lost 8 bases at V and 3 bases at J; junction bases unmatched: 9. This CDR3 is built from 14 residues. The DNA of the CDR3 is TGCAGTTCCCGGGGGGGGGGGGGCAAAAACATTCAGTACTTC. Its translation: CSSRGGGGKNIQYF.

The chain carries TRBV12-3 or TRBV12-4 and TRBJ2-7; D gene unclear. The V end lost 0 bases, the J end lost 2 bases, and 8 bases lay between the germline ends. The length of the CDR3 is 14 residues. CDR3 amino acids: CASSLAQTTYEQYF. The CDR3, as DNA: TGTGCCAGCAGTTTAGCGCAGACAACCTACGAGCAGTACTTC.

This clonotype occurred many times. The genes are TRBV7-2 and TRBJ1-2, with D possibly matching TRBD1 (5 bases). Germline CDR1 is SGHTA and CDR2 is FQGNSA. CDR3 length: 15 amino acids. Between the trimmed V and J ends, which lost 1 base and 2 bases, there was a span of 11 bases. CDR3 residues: CASSLDAQGNYGYTF. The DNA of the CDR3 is TGTGCCAGCAGCTTAGACGCCCAGGGAAACTATGGCTACACCTTC.

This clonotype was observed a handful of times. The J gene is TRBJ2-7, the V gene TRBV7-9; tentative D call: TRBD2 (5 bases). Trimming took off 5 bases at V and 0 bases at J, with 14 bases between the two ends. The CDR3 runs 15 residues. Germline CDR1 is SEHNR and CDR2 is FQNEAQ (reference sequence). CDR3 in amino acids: CASSPLGEGSYEQYF. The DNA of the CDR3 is TGTGCCAGCAGCCCCCTAGGAGAGGGCTCCTACGAGCAGTACTTC.

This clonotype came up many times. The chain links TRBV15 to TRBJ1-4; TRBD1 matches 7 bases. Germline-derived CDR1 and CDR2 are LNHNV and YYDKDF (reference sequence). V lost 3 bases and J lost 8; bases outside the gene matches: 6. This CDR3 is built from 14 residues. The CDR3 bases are TGTGCCACCAGCAGGACAGGGATCTCGGAAAAACTGTTTTTT. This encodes CATSRTGISEKLFF. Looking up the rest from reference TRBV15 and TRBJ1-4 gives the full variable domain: DAMVIQNPRYQVTQFGKPVTLSCSQTLNHNVMYWYQQKSSQAPKLLFHYYDKDFNNEADTPDNFQSRRPNTSFCFLDIRSPGLGDTAMYLCATSRTGISEKLFFGSGTQLSVL.

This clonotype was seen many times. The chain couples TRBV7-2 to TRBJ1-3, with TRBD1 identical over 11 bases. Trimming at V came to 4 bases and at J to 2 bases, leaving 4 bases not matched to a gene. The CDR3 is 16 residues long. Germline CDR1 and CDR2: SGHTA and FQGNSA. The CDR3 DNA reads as TGTGCCAGCAGCTCCCAGGGACAGGGGGCTGGAAACACCATATATTTT. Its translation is CASSSQGQGAGNTIYF.

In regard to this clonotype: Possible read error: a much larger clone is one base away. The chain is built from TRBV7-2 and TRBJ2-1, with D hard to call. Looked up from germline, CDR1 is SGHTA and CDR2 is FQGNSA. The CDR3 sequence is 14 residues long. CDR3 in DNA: TGTGTCAGCAGCTTAGGAGACCCCGGTAATGGGCAGTTCTTC. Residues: CVSSLGDPGNGQFF.

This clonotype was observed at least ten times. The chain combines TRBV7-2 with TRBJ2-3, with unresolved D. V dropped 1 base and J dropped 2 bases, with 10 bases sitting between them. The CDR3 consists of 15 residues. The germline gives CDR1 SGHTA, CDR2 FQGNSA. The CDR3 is CASSLGSAFTDTQYF. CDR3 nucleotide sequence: TGTGCCAGCAGCTTAGGGAGCGCCTTCACAGATACGCAGTATTTT.

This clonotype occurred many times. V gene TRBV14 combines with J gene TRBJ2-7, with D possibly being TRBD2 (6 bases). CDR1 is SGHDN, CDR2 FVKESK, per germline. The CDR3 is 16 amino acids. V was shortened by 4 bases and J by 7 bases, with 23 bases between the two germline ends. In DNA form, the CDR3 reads TGTGCCAGCAGCCGATCCTTGGGGACCTCACGGGAGGAGCAGTACTTC. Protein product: CASSRSLGTSREEQYF.